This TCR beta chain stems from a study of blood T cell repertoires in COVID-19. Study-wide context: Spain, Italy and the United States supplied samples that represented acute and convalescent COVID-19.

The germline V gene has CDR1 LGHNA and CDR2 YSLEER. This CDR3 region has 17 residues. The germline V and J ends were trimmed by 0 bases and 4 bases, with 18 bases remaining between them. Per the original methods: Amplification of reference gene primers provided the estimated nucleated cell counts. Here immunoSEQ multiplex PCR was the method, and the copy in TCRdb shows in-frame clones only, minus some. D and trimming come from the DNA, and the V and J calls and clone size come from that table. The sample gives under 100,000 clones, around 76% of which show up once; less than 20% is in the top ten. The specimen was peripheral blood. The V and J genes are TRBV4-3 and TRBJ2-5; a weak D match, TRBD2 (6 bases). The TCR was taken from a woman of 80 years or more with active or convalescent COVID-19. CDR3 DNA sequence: TGCGCCAGCAGCCAAGATCTGGGGGGACTCGGAGGAGAGACCCAGTACTTC. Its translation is CASSQDLGGLGGETQYF.